A single sample is the source of the 5 T cell receptor beta chains below, sequenced in a study of cytomegalovirus exposure and HLA in healthy donors. Researchers ran the PCR with 60 Vbeta and 13 Jbeta primers. Sequenced by immunoSEQ multiplex PCR; TCRdb stores in-frame clones only, minus some. This sample has over 90,000 clones, with approximately 74% found just once. Sequencing was performed on PBMCs. Source of these receptors: a woman in her seventies in good health and CMV-seropositive.

This clone was found once. The genes are TRBV10-1 and TRBJ1-6, with D unresolved. The length of the CDR3 is 15 residues. Trimming left V 0 bases short and J 6 bases short, with 9 bases between. Per germline, CDR1 WNHNN and CDR2 SYGVQD (reference sequence). CDR3 sequence: CASSESWEANSPLHF. The CDR3 coding sequence is TGCGCCAGCAGTGAGTCGTGGGAGGCTAATTCACCCCTCCACTTT.

In its sample, this clone was seen a few times. The genes are TRBV15 and TRBJ2-6; D gene unclear. V lost 3 bases, J lost 0 bases, and 6 bases lay in between. There are 15 residues in the CDR3. The germline CDR1 and CDR2 sequences are LNHNV and YYDKDF (reference sequence). CDR3 DNA: TGTGCCACCAGCAGTGAGAGCTCTGGGGCCAACGTCCTGACTTTC. This sequence encodes CATSSESSGANVLTF.

The DNA of the CDR3 is TGTGCCAGCAAAGGAGGGAGCTCCTATAATTCACCCCTCCACTTT. It is translated as CASKGGSSYNSPLHF. The chain is built from TRBV6-4 and TRBJ1-6; D is uncertain. The CDR3 has 15 amino acids. The V end was cut by 7 bases, the J end by 0 bases, with 10 bases between. The V gene's germline CDR1 is MRHNA and CDR2 SNTAGT.

Note on this clone: The same CDR3 arises from other DNA sequences in this sample as well. The J gene is TRBJ2-7, the V gene TRBV29-1; 9 positions agree with TRBD1. Germline CDR1 SQVTM, CDR2 ANQGSEA. This CDR3 has 11 residues. V lost 5 bases to trimming and J lost 6 bases; unmatched junction nucleotides: 2. The CDR3 coding sequence is TGCAGCGTTTCGACAGGGGGCGAGCAGTACTTC. Amino acids: CSVSTGGEQYF.

J is TRBJ2-5 and V is TRBV15, with D tentatively TRBD1 (7 bases). Trimming left V 0 bases short and J 9 bases short, with 17 bases between. The CDR3 is made up of 15 amino acids. Germline V gene lookup returns CDR1 LNHNV and CDR2 YYDKDF (reference sequence). The CDR3 loop reads CATSRDPEGAAPQYF. The CDR3 nucleotides read TGTGCCACCAGCAGAGACCCGGAGGGGGCGGCCCCCCAGTACTTC.